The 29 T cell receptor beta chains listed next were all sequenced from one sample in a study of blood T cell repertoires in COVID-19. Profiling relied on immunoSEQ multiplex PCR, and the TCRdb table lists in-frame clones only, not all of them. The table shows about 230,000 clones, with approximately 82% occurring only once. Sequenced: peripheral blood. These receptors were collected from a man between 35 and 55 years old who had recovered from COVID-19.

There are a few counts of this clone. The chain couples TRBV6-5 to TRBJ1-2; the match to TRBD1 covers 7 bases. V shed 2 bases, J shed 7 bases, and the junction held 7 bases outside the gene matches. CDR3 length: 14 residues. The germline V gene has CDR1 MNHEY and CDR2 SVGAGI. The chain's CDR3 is CASSYVGGLGGYTF. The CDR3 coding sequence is TGTGCCAGCAGTTACGTAGGGGGCCTGGGTGGCTACACCTTC.

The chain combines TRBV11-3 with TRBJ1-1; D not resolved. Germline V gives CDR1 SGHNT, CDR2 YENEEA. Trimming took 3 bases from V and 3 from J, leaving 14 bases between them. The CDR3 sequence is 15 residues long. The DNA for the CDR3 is TGTGCCAGCAGCTTGATAGGGCCGGGGTACACTGAAGCTTTCTTT. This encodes CASSLIGPGYTEAFF.

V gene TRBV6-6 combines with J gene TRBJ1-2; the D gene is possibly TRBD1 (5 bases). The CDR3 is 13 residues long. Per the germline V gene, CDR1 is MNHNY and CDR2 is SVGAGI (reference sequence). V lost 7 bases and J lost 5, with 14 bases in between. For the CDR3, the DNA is TGTGCCAGCACCGACAGCCCCCTTTATGGCTACACCTTC. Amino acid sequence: CASTDSPLYGYTF.

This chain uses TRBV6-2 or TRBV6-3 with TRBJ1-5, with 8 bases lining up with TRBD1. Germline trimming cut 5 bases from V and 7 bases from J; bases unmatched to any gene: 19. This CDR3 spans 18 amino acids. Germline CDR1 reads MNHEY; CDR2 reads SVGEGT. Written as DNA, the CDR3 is TGTGCCAGCAGTCGGCGCGGGCAGGGGGCTAGTATGGGACAGCCCCAGCATTTT. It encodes CASSRRGQGASMGQPQHF.

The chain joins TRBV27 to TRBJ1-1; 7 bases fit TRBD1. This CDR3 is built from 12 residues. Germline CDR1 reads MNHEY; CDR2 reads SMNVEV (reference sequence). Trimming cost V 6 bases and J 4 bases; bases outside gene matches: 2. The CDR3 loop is CASRTGATEAFF. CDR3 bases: TGTGCCAGCAGAACAGGGGCCACTGAAGCTTTCTTT.

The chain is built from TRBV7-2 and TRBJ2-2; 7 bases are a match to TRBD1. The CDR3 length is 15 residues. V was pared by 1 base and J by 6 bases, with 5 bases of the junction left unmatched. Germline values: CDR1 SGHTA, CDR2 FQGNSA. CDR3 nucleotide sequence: TGTGCCAGCAGCTTAGTTAGAGGGGGCGCCGGGGAGCTGTTTTTT. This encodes CASSLVRGGAGELFF.

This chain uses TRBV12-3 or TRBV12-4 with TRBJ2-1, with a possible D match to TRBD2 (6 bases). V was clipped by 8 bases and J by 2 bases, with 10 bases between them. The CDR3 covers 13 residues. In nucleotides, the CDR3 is TGTGCCAGCGAAAGCGGGCCCTACAATGAGCAGTTCTTC. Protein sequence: CASESGPYNEQFF.

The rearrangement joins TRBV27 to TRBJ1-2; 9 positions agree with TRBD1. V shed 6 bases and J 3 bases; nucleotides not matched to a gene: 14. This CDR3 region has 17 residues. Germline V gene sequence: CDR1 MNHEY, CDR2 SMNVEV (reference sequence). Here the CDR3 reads CASSSPGQGGDHYGYTF. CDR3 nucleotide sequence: TGTGCCAGCAGCTCTCCGGGACAGGGAGGCGATCACTATGGCTACACCTTC.

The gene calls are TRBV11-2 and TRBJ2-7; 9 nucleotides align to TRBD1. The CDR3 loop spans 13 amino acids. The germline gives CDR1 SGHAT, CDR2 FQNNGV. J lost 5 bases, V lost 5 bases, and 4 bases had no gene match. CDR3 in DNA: TGTGCCAGCAGCCGGGACAGGGCCAACGAGCAGTACTTC. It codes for CASSRDRANEQYF.

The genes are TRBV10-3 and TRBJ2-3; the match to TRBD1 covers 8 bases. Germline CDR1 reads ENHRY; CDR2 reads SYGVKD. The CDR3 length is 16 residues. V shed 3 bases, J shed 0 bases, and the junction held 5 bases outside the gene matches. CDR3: CAISDPQGASTDTQYF. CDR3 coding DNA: TGTGCCATCAGTGACCCCCAGGGGGCTAGCACAGATACGCAGTATTTT.

Here the CDR3 DNA reads TGCGCCAGCAGTGAGTCACCGGGACAGGGAGTTGAAAAACTGTTTTTT. It specifies CASSESPGQGVEKLFF. The rearrangement links TRBV10-1 to TRBJ1-4; 9 nucleotides line up with TRBD1. CDR1 is WNHNN, CDR2 SYGVQD, per germline (reference sequence). Losses at the gene ends were 0 bases for V and 7 bases for J; bases not matched to a gene: 6. CDR3 length: 16 residues.

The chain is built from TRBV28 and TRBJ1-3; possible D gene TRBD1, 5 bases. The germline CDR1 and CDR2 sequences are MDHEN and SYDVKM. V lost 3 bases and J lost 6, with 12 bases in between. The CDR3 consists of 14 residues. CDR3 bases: TGTGCCAGCAGTTTGGGGGGGGAGGAAAACACCATATATTTT. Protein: CASSLGGEENTIYF.

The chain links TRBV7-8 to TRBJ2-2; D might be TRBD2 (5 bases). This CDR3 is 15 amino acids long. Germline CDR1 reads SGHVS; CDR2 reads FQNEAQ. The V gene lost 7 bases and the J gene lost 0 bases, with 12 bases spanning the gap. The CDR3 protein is CASTDRRANTGELFF. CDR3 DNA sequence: TGTGCCAGCACCGACCGGCGGGCGAACACCGGGGAGCTGTTTTTT.

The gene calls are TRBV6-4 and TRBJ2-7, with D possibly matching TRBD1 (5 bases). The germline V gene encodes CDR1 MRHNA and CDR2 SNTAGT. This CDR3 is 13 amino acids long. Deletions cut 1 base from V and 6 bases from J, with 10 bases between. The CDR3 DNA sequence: TGTGCCAGCAGTGACTGGCAGGGTGGCGAGCAGTACTTC. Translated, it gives CASSDWQGGEQYF.

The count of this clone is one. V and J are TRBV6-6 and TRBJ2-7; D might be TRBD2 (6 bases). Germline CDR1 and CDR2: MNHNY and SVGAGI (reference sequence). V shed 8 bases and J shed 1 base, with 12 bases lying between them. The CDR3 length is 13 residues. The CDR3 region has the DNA TGTGCCAGCGGGCGGGGCGGGTCCTACGAGCAGTACTTC. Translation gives CASGRGGSYEQYF.

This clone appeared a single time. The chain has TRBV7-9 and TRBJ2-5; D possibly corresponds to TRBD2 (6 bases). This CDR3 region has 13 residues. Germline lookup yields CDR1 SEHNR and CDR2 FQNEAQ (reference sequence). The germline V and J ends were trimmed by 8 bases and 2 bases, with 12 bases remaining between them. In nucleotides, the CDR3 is TGTGCCAGCGAATTCGCGGGGCAAGAGACCCAGTACTTC. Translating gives CASEFAGQETQYF.

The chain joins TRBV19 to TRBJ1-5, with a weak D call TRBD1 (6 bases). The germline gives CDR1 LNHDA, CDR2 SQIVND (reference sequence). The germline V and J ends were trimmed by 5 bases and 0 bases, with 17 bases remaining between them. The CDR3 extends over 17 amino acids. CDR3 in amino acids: CASSQGKWGYSNQPQHF. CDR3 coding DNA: TGTGCCAGTAGTCAGGGGAAGTGGGGATATAGCAATCAGCCCCAGCATTTT.

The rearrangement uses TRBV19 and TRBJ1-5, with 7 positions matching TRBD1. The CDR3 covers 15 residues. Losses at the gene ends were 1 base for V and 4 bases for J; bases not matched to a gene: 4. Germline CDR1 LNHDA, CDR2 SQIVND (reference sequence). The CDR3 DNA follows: TGTGCCAGTAGTATAGGGGGGACAGATAATCAGCCCCAGCATTTT. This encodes CASSIGGTDNQPQHF. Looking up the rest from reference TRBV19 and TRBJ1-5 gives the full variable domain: DGGITQSPKYLFRKEGQNVTLSCEQNLNHDAMYWYRQDPGQGLRLIYYSQIVNDFQKGDIAEGYSVSREKKESFPLTVTSAQKNPTAFYLCASSIGGTDNQPQHFGDGTRLSIL.

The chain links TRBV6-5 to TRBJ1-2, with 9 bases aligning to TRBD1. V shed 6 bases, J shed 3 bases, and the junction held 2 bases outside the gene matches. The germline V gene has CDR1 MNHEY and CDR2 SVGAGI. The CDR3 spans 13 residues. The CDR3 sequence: CASRGTGYYGYTF. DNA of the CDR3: TGTGCCAGCAGGGGGACAGGGTACTATGGCTACACCTTC.

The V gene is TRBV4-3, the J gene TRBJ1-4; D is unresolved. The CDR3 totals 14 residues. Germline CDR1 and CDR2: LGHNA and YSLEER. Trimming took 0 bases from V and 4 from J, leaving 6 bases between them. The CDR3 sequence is CASSQDGGNEKLFF. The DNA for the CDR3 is TGCGCCAGCAGCCAAGATGGAGGTAATGAAAAACTGTTTTTT.

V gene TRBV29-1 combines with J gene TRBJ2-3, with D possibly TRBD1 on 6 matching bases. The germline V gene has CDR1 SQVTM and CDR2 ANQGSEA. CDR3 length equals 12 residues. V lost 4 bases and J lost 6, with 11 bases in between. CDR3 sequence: CSVAQGSDTQYF. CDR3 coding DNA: TGCAGCGTTGCTCAGGGGTCGGATACGCAGTATTTT.

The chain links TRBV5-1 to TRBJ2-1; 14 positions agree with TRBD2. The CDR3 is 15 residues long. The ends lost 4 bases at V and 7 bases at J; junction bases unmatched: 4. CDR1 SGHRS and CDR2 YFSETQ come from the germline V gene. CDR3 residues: CASSLGLAGENEQFF. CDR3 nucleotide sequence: TGCGCCAGCAGCCTGGGACTAGCGGGGGAAAATGAGCAGTTCTTC.

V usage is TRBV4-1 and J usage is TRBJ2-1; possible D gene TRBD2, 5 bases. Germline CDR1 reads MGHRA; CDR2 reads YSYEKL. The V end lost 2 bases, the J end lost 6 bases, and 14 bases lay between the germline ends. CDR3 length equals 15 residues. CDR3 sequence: CASSQFGLGINEQFF. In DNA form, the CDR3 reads TGCGCCAGCAGCCAATTTGGACTGGGGATCAATGAGCAGTTCTTC.

The CDR3 reads CASSTRDSSSYNEQFF. CDR3 coding DNA: TGTGCCAGCAGCACGCGGGATTCCAGCTCCTACAATGAGCAGTTCTTC. The chain recombines TRBV7-9 with TRBJ2-1, with D perhaps TRBD2 (6 bases). Germline loops: CDR1 SEHNR, CDR2 FQNEAQ (reference sequence). CDR3 length equals 16 residues. The V gene lost 5 bases and the J gene lost 0 bases, with 14 bases spanning the gap.

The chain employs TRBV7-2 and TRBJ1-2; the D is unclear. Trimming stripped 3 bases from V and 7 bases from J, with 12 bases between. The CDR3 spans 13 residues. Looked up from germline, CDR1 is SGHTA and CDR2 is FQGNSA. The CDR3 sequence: CASSFDGSGGYTF. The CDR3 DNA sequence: TGTGCCAGCAGCTTCGACGGGTCTGGTGGCTACACCTTC.

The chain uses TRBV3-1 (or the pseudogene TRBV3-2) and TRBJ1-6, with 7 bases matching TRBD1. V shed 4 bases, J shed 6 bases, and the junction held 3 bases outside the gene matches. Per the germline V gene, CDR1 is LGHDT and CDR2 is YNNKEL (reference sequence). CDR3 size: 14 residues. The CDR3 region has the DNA TGTGCCAGCAGCCCGGACAGGATTAATTCACCCCTCCACTTT. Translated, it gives CASSPDRINSPLHF.

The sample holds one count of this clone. The CDR3, as DNA: TGTGCCAGCACCAGGGCCGGGTTGAACAATTCACCCCTCCACTTT. Translation gives CASTRAGLNNSPLHF. V usage is TRBV27 and J usage is TRBJ1-6, with D possibly matching TRBD1 (5 bases). V lost 7 bases, J lost 7 bases, and 17 bases lay in between. Germline CDR1 is MNHEY and CDR2 is SMNVEV (reference sequence). CDR3 size: 15 residues.

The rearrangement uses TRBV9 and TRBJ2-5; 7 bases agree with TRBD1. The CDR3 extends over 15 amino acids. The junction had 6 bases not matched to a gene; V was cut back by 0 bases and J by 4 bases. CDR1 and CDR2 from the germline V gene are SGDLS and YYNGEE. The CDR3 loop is CASSVDRGGGETQYF. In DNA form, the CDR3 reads TGTGCCAGCAGCGTAGACAGGGGCGGAGGAGAGACCCAGTACTTC.

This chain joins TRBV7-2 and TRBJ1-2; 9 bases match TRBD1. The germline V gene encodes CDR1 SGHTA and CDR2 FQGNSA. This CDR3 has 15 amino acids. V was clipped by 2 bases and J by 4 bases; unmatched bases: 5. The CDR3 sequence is CASSLYRGLSYGYTF. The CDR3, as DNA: TGTGCCAGCAGCTTATACAGGGGGCTAAGCTATGGCTACACCTTC. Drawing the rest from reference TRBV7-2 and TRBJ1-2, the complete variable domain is GAGVSQSPSNKVTEKGKDVELRCDPISGHTALYWYRQSLGQGLEFLIYFQGNSAPDKSGLPSDRFSAERTGGSVSTLTIQRTQQEDSAVYLCASSLYRGLSYGYTFGSGTRLTVV.